The 11 T cell receptor beta chains below were found in one sample sequenced in a study of tissue T cells after allogeneic stem cell transplantation. This table comes from immunoSEQ multiplex PCR, and its TCRdb copy is limited to in-frame clones, with some not included. This sample has 20,000 to 25,000 clones, with 72% found just once. The sample comprised spleen. The receptors shown here come from a female BALB/c mouse in good health. This mouse strain has H2-d as its MHC haplotype.

With respect to this clone: Germline and genes here are mouse. The read gets to within 1 residue of the CDR3 end, and the germline J gene fills in the rest. The chain has TRBV13-1 and TRBJ2-7; TRBD2 matches at 12 bases. Germline CDR1 NSHNY, CDR2 SYGAGN. The CDR3 consists of 16 residues. The ends lost 0 bases at V and 5 bases at J; junction bases unmatched: 6. CDR3 in amino acids: CASSDATGGAQDEQYF. CDR3 DNA, as far as it was read: TGTGCCAGCAGTGATGCGACTGGGGGGGCGCAAGATGAACAGTAC.

Concerning this clone: The germline and genes are mouse ones. The CDR3 is cut off 1 residue early in the read; its end comes from the germline J gene. This chain connects TRBV20 to TRBJ1-2, with TRBD1 as a possible D gene (5 bases). Germline values: CDR1 GFQATS, CDR2 STVNSAI. This CDR3 contains 12 residues. With 5 bases removed from V and 2 bases from J, the gap between germline ends came to 9 bases. The CDR3 spells CGASRQNSDYTF. The CDR3 DNA, read in part, is TGTGGTGCTTCCCGACAGAACTCCGACTACACC.

Note on this clone: Mouse germline and gene names are used. From the germline J gene comes the end of the CDR3, since the read stops 1 residue before it. Other DNA sequences in this specimen translate into the identical CDR3. The V and J genes are TRBV13-2 and TRBJ2-7; 8 nucleotides match TRBD2. This CDR3 comprises 13 residues. V gave up 0 bases and J gave up 4 bases; unmatched junction bases: 0. CDR1 is NNHNN, CDR2 SYGAGS, per germline (reference sequence). The CDR3 reads CASGDAGGYEQYF. Partial CDR3 DNA: TGTGCCAGCGGTGATGCTGGGGGGTATGAACAGTAC.

Note on this clone: Gene names and germline refer to mouse. CDR3 sequence reads: CASSSRSLSNERLFF. The sequenced CDR3 bases are TGTGCCAGCAGTTCCAGGTCCCTTTCCAACGAAAGATTATTT. The chain has TRBV14 and TRBJ1-4; D gene ambiguous. The read ends 1 residue shy of where the CDR3 ends; the end is completed using the germline J gene. Trimming pared 3 bases from V and 0 bases from J, leaving 9 bases between. The germline V gene encodes CDR1 SGHDT and CDR2 FRDEAV. The CDR3 contains 15 residues.

Points on this clone: Any gene name here is a mouse gene name. The CDR3 extends 1 residue past the end of the read, so its final part is completed from the germline J gene. The genes are TRBV13-2 and TRBJ1-5; TRBD1 might be the D (5 bases). The CDR3 spans 14 residues. The V gene lost 2 bases and the J gene lost 1 base, with 7 bases spanning the gap. Germline V gene lookup returns CDR1 NNHNN and CDR2 SYGAGS (reference sequence). CDR3 DNA (partial): TGTGCCAGCGGTGACTCAGGGAACAACCAGGCTCCGCTT. Its protein is CASGDSGNNQAPL. The complete CDR3 reads CASGDSGNNQAPLF.

On this clone itself: Germline and genes: mouse. The read stops 1 residue short of the end of the CDR3; the missing end is completed from the germline J gene. The rearrangement links TRBV4 to TRBJ2-7; TRBD2 agrees at 9 bases. The CDR3 loop spans 12 amino acids. Losses at the gene ends were 4 bases for V and 6 bases for J; bases not matched to a gene: 1. Germline CDR1 reads LGHDT; CDR2 reads YNNKQL (reference sequence). The DNA read from the CDR3 is TGTGCCAGCAGCTTGACTGGGGGTGAACAGTAC. Amino acid sequence: CASSLTGGEQY. The entire CDR3 is CASSLTGGEQYF.

Worth noting for this clone: Gene names and germline refer to mouse. The DNA ends 1 residue before the CDR3 does, and the rest of the CDR3 is filled in from the germline J gene. The chain is built from TRBV20 and TRBJ1-3; D is ambiguous. In germline, CDR1 is GFQATS, CDR2 STVNSAI. There are 12 residues in the CDR3. CDR3 bases read: TGTGGCCTCCACCCGACGGGAAATACGCTCTAT. Protein: CGLHPTGNTLY. The full CDR3 is CGLHPTGNTLYF.

As regards this clone: The gene names here belong to mouse. The read falls 1 residue short of the CDR3 end, and the missing part is taken from the germline J gene. The J gene is TRBJ1-5, the V gene TRBV4; D ambiguous. Trimming left V 5 bases short and J 0 bases short, with 8 bases between. CDR3 length: 14 residues. The germline V gene encodes CDR1 LGHDT and CDR2 YNNKQL (reference sequence). CDR3 residues: CASSKRTNNQAPLF. The sequenced part of the CDR3 DNA is TGTGCCAGCAGCAAAAGGACTAACAACCAGGCTCCGCTT.

As regards this clone: The germline and genes are mouse ones. The sequenced fragment ends 1 residue before the CDR3 boundary, so the rest is inferred from the germline J gene. This rearrangement joins TRBV20 to TRBJ1-2; 7 nucleotides line up with TRBD1. CDR3 length: 14 residues. Germline V lookup: CDR1 GFQATS, CDR2 STVNSAI. The junction had 2 bases not matched to a gene; V was cut back by 1 base and J by 0 bases. CDR3 loop: CGARVQGANSDYTF. The sequenced CDR3 bases are TGTGGTGCTAGGGTCCAGGGGGCAAACTCCGACTACACC.

Note on this clone: Each gene name is a mouse one. The read finishes 1 residue shy of the CDR3 end, and the germline J gene is used to complete it. The chain links TRBV13-2 to TRBJ1-2; D not resolved. This CDR3 contains 12 residues. Germline values: CDR1 NNHNN, CDR2 SYGAGS (reference sequence). V lost 3 bases, J lost 1 base, and 4 bases lay in between. The CDR3 is CASGGQNSDYTF. The CDR3 bases that were read are TGTGCCAGCGGTGGGCAAAACTCCGACTACACC.

Of note for this clone: Gene and germline names: mouse. The read is 1 residue too short to cover the CDR3 end, so that end is filled in from the germline J gene. The chain has TRBV2 and TRBJ2-5; TRBD1 agrees at 9 bases. CDR1 and CDR2 (germline): LGHNA, YSYQKL. V gave up 2 bases and J gave up 2 bases; unmatched junction bases: 2. The CDR3 has 15 residues. Partial CDR3 DNA: TGTGCCAGCAGCCAAACAGGGGGCGGCCAAGACACCCAGTAC. Amino acids: CASSQTGGGQDTQY. The CDR3 as a whole reads CASSQTGGGQDTQYF.